This T cell receptor (beta chain) was recovered during a study of blood T cells in healthy people across ages. V lost 1 base and J lost 3; bases outside the gene matches: 0. This CDR3 comprises 14 residues. Study-level results: Long-lived and aged donors differed, with more naive CD4+ cells and higher diversity in the long-lived. Per million T cells, TCR beta diversity dropped roughly linearly as age increased.

As to this clonotype: What it recognizes is unknown.

The use of a sample-barcoded 5' primer and a J-beta primer mix characterized a second PCR of about 7 to 12 cycles. TCRdb passed the 5' RACE reads through MiXCR, listing each CDR3 protein once. The sample holds approximately 1,100,000 distinct CDR3 sequences, more than 40% seen once. The TCR comes from a woman aged 55-70 years in good health. This chain connects TRBV12-3 or TRBV12-4 to TRBJ1-1, with 9 bases fitting TRBD1. Sequences were obtained from blood. The DNA for the CDR3 is TGTGCCAGCAGTTTAGGGGACAGGGACACTGAAGCTTTCTTT. It translates to CASSLGDRDTEAFF.